What follows describes a single T cell receptor (beta chain). Its target is not known. With the Oncomine TCR Beta short-read assay, DNA from cultured CD4+ T cells was sequenced. The authors extracted genomic DNA from cultured CD4+ T cells. TCRdb passed the PCR reads through MiXCR, listing each CDR3 protein once. The sample has around 20,000 distinct CDR3 sequences; roughly 48% are singletons. This CDR3 has 15 residues. Germline V gene lookup returns CDR1 DFQATT and CDR2 SNEGSKA (reference sequence). V lost 0 bases to trimming and J lost 4 bases; unmatched junction nucleotides: 6. These data come from a study of vaccination and CD4 T cells after COVID-19. Study as a whole: Convalescent persons amounted to six males plus four females, two of whom were Hispanic.

Treatment in this sample: approximately 11-day PBMC culture with coronavirus spike peptide pools or control peptides (ViraFEST assay). Using peptide pools, antigen-specific T cells were expanded in ViraFEST before TCRs were sequenced. Peptide pools at approximately 10 ug/ml and IL-2 at about 9.6 IU/ml were added to cultures of roughly 2.2 million PBMCs per well. The TCR comes from a human donor who had recovered from COVID-19. The chain employs TRBV20-1 and TRBJ2-1, with 7 bases that match TRBD2. Sequences were derived from CD4+ T cells from blood, cultured in vitro, sampled before SARS-CoV-2 vaccination. DNA for the CDR3: TGCAGTGCTAGAGATCGGCTAGCGGTATACAATGAGCAGTTCTTC. Translated: CSARDRLAVYNEQFF.